This T cell receptor beta chain was recovered during a study of breast tumors, draining lymph nodes, adjacent tissues (dated by TCRdb to about 2016). Regarding the complete study: In breast cancer patients, the study compared the TCR beta repertoires of tumor, adjacent nontumor tissue and axillary lymph nodes. The study aimed to assess the relationships and possible T-cell exchange between tumor, surrounding tissue and draining lymph node repertoires in human breast cancer.

What the authors observed across the whole study: The conclusion that tumor T cells originate in lymph nodes was framed as consistent with a hypothesis rather than directly demonstrated. The similarity between tumor and nontumor tissue repertoires was significantly greater in luminal-like breast cancer than in basal-like breast cancer. The data were judged consistent with most tumor T cells deriving from the lymph node and then expanding within tumor tissue. Tumors showed preferential V and J gene usage, and their T-cell repertoire diversity fell below that of lymph nodes yet above that of nontumor tissue.

The axillary draining lymph nodes of breast cancer patients were the source of the lymph node samples. The germline V gene (reference sequence) provides CDR1 MNHEY and CDR2 SMNVEV. The CDR3, from cysteine to phenylalanine, totals 15 residues. The retained sequence is limited to the CDR3, 45 bases, with the frame set at the first base. About this clonotype: There is no known antigen for this receptor. One end of the junction does not line up with germline, which may come from a read error.

The instrument was an Illumina HiSeq 2000. TCR beta chain libraries were generated by multiplex PCR amplification. High-throughput sequencing was used to analyze the amplified TCR beta chain products. TCRdb trimmed public reads at Q25 via fastp, called clones via MiXCR and kept in-frame beta chains. Each CDR3 protein appears once, grouped with its most common genes and DNA. The sample contains fewer than 150,000 distinct CDR3 sequences, over 20% of them found a single time. The top ten clones comprise roughly 2% of the sample. Sequenced material: axillary lymph node tissue. The chain employs TRBV27 and TRBJ1-2, with TRBD1 as a weak D call on 5 bases. The receptor was derived from a female donor with breast cancer. Some clones in this sample may be carry-over from other donors' samples. The CDR3 region reads CASSPLGVAVYGCTF. The DNA is TGTGCCAGCAGCCCACTAGGGGTAGCTGTCTATGGCTGCACCTTC.